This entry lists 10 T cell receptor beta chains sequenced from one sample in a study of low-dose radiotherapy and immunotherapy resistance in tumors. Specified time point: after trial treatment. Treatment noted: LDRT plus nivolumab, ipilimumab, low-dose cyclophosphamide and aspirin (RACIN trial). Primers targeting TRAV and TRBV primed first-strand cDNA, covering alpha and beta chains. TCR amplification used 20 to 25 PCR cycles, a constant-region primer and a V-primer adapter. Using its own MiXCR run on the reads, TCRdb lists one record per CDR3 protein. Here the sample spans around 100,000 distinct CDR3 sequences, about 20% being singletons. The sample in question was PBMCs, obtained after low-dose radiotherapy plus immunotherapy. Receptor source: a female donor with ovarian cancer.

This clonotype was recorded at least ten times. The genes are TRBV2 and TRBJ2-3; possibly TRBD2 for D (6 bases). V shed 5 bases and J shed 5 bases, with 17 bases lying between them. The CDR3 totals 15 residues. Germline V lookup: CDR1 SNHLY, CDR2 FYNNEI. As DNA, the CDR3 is TGTGCCAGCAGTTTCTGGCGGGAAGTGGAAGATACGCAGTATTTT. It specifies CASSFWREVEDTQYF.

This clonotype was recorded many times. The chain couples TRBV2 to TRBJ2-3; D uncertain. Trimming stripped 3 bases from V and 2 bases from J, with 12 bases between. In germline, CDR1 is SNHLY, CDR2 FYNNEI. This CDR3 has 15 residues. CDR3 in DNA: TGTGCCAGCAGTGAGGTCCGATCCTACACAGATACGCAGTATTTT. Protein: CASSEVRSYTDTQYF. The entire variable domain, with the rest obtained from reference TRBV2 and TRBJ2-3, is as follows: EPEVTQTPSHQVTQMGQEVILRCVPISNHLYFYWYRQILGQKVEFLVSFYNNEISEKSEIFDDQFSVERPDGSNFTLKIRSTKLEDSAMYFCASSEVRSYTDTQYFGPGTRLTVL.

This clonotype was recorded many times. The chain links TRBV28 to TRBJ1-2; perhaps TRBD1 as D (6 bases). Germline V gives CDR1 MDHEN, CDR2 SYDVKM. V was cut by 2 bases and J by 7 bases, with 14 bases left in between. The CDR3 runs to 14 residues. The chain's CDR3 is CASSLTGRGGGYTF. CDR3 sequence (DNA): TGTGCCAGCAGTTTAACAGGCAGGGGTGGTGGCTACACCTTC.

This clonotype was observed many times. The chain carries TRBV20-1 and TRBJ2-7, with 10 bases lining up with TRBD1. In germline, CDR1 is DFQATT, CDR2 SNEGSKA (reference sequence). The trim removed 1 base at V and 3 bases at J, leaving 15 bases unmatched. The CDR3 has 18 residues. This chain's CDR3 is CSARARPQFGTGVYEQYF. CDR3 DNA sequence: TGCAGTGCTAGAGCACGGCCGCAATTTGGGACAGGGGTCTACGAGCAGTACTTC.

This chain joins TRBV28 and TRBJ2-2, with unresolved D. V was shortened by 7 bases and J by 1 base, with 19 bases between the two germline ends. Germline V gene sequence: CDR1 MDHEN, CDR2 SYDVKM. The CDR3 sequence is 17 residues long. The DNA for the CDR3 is TGTGCCAGCAACGACCCTCTGGAAAGGATGAACACCGGGGAGCTGTTTTTT. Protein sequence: CASNDPLERMNTGELFF.

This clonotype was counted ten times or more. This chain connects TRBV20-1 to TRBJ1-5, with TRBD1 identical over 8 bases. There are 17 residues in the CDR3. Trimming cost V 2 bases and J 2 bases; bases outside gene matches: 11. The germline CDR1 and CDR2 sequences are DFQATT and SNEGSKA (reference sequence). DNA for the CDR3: TGCAGTGCTAGACCTACAGGGGGAGGTGCCGGCAATCAGCCCCAGCATTTT. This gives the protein CSARPTGGGAGNQPQHF.

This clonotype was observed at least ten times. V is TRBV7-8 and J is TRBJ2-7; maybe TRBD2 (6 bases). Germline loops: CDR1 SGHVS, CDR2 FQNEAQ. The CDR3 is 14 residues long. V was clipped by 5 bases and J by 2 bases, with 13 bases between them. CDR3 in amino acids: CASSAGLGPYEQYF. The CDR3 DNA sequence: TGTGCCAGCAGCGCGGGACTCGGGCCCTACGAGCAGTACTTC.

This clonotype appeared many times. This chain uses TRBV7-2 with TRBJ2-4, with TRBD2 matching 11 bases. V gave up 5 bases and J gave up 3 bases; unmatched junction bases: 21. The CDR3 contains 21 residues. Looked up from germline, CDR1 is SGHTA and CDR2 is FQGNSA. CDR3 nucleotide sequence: TGTGCCAGCAGCCCCGTCCCTATTAGCGGGGGGGCGGAAATGGGCAAAAACATTCAGTACTTC. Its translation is CASSPVPISGGAEMGKNIQYF.

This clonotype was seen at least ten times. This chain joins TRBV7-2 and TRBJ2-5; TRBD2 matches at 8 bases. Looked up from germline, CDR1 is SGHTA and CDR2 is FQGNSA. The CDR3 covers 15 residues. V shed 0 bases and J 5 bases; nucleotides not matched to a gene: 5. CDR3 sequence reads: CASSLAGTGGETQYF. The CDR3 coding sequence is TGTGCCAGCAGCTTAGCGGGCACGGGGGGGGAGACCCAGTACTTC.

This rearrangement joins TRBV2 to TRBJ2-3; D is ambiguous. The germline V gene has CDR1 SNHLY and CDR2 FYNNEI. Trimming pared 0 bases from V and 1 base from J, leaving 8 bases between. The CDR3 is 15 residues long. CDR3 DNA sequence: TGTGCCAGCAGTGAAGCGGAAACAGGCACAGATACGCAGTATTTT. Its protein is CASSEAETGTDTQYF.